What follows are 18 T cell receptor beta chains derived from one specimen sequenced in a study of low-dose radiotherapy and immunotherapy resistance in tumors. Covering alpha and beta chains, TRAV- and TRBV-specific primers were used for the first-strand cDNA. With a V-primer adapter and a constant-region primer, TCRs were amplified for about 20 PCR cycles. TCRdb reprocessed the reads via MiXCR and lists one record per CDR3 protein. The data contain over 55,000 distinct CDR3 sequences, roughly 30% of them singletons. Sample time point: before trial treatment. Sequencing was performed on PBMCs, taken before treatment. Source of these receptors: a female donor with ovarian cancer.

This clonotype has at least ten counts. The gene calls are TRBV6-2 or TRBV6-3 and TRBJ2-1; 9 nucleotides align to TRBD2. The CDR3 runs 15 residues. Germline-derived CDR1 and CDR2 are MNHEY and SVGEGT. Trimming cost V 2 bases and J 4 bases; bases outside gene matches: 3. The chain's CDR3 is CASSYAGGPYNEQFF. In DNA, the CDR3 is TGTGCCAGCAGTTACGCGGGAGGGCCGTACAATGAGCAGTTCTTC.

The table lists this clonotype with many counts. V and J are TRBV5-1 and TRBJ2-2; 9 nucleotides align to TRBD2. Germline CDR1 and CDR2: SGHRS and YFSETQ. The CDR3 covers 18 residues. Trimming at V came to 6 bases and at J to 0 bases, leaving 12 bases not matched to a gene. The CDR3 DNA reads TGCGCCAGCATGGTCCTCGGCGGGGGGGCGACGAACACCGGGGAGCTGTTTTTT. Translating it yields CASMVLGGGATNTGELFF. The full variable domain, in which reference TRBV5-1 and TRBJ2-2 provide the parts outside the CDR3, is KAGVTQTPRYLIKTRGQQVTLSCSPISGHRSVSWYQQTPGQGLQFLFEYFSETQRNKGNFPGRFSGRQFSNSRSEMNVSTLELGDSALYLCASMVLGGGATNTGELFFGEGSRLTVL.

This clonotype was observed at least ten times. V usage is TRBV2 and J usage is TRBJ1-1; TRBD1 might be the D (5 bases). The CDR3 sequence is 11 residues long. CDR1 is SNHLY, CDR2 FYNNEI, per germline. Trimming shortened V by 3 bases and J by 8 bases, and 7 bases separated the two germline ends. In DNA form, the CDR3 reads TGTGCCAGCAGTGAGGGGGGGGAAGCTTTCTTT. Its translation is CASSEGGEAFF.

This chain uses TRBV5-6 with TRBJ2-1; TRBD2 agrees at 12 bases. V trimming: 4 bases; J trimming: 0 bases; junction bases outside the gene matches: 8. This CDR3 has 18 amino acids. Germline V gives CDR1 SGHDT, CDR2 YYEEEE. The chain's CDR3 is CASSLGLAGDYSYNEQFF. CDR3 DNA: TGTGCCAGCAGCCTGGGACTAGCGGGCGATTACTCCTACAATGAGCAGTTCTTC.

This clonotype occurred many times. This chain uses TRBV27 with TRBJ2-3, with 9 bases aligning to TRBD2. Germline assignment: CDR1 MNHEY and CDR2 SMNVEV (reference sequence). The junction had 7 bases not matched to a gene; V was cut back by 4 bases and J by 2 bases. CDR3 length: 16 amino acids. The CDR3 is CASSSGLARVTDTQYF. Here the CDR3 DNA reads TGTGCCAGCAGTTCGGGACTAGCTCGCGTCACAGATACGCAGTATTTT.

V and J are TRBV28 and TRBJ1-4; maybe TRBD1 (5 bases). Germline loops: CDR1 MDHEN, CDR2 SYDVKM. The V gene lost 11 bases and the J gene lost 0 bases, with 10 bases spanning the gap. The CDR3 has 13 amino acids. CDR3 amino acids: CAGQGATNEKLFF. The CDR3 DNA is TGTGCCGGGCAAGGGGCAACTAATGAAAAACTGTTTTTT.

This clonotype came up many times. The chain links TRBV3-1 to TRBJ2-4; D is undetermined. The CDR3 covers 14 residues. CDR1 is LGHDT and CDR2 is YNNKEL in the germline V gene (reference sequence). Trimming took off 1 base at V and 5 bases at J, with 9 bases between the two ends. The CDR3: CASSQASSENIQYF. The CDR3 bases are TGTGCCAGCAGCCAAGCTTCCTCGGAAAACATTCAGTACTTC.

The V and J genes are TRBV28 and TRBJ2-7; perhaps TRBD1 as D (5 bases). The CDR3 has 13 residues. V gave up 8 bases and J gave up 0 bases, with 11 bases separating them. The germline V gene has CDR1 MDHEN and CDR2 SYDVKM. The CDR3 sequence is CASGAQSSYEQYF. CDR3 sequence (DNA): TGTGCCAGCGGGGCACAGAGCTCCTACGAGCAGTACTTC.

Comment on this clonotype: A far larger clone lies a single base away; this is likely a read error. The rearrangement uses TRBV13 and TRBJ2-3; D is unclear. Germline V gives CDR1 PRHDT, CDR2 FYEKMQ (reference sequence). Trimming removed 5 bases from V and 9 bases from J, with 12 bases in between. The CDR3 loop spans 12 amino acids. The CDR3 here is CASSLNQATQYF. CDR3 nucleotides: TGTGCCAGCAGCCTAAATCAAGCGACGCAGTATTTT.

This clonotype was seen ten or more times. The rearrangement uses TRBV5-1 and TRBJ1-6; D not resolved. The germline CDR1 and CDR2 sequences are SGHRS and YFSETQ. This CDR3 spans 13 amino acids. V shed 0 bases and J shed 10 bases, with 8 bases lying between them. CDR3 coding DNA: TGCGCCAGCAGCTTGGACCCTAAGTCACCCCTCCACTTT. As protein: CASSLDPKSPLHF.

This chain links TRBV4-2 with TRBJ2-3, with D unresolved. V shed 3 bases and J shed 1 base, with 8 bases lying between them. This CDR3 is built from 14 residues. Germline CDR1 is LGHNA and CDR2 is YNFKEQ. CDR3 nucleotides: TGTGCCAGCAGCCACAACGAGCGCACAGATACGCAGTATTTT. It yields the protein CASSHNERTDTQYF.

The sample holds many counts of this clonotype. The chain has TRBV25-1 and TRBJ1-1; no definite D call. CDR1 is MGHDK, CDR2 SYGVNS, per germline. V was cut by 8 bases and J by 3 bases, with 7 bases left in between. This CDR3 comprises 11 residues. The CDR3: CASRADTEAFF. The CDR3, as DNA: TGTGCCAGCCGGGCCGACACTGAAGCTTTCTTT.

The sample holds one count of this clonotype. Given a far larger clone just one base away, this is likely a sequencing read error. This rearrangement joins TRBV5-1 to TRBJ2-1; TRBD1 aligns across 8 bases. This CDR3 is 15 amino acids long. Germline lookup yields CDR1 SGHRS and CDR2 YFSETQ. J lost 10 bases, V lost 1 base, and 10 bases had no gene match. CDR3 sequence reads: CASSLSVGQGYEQFF. Here the CDR3 DNA reads TGCGCCAGCAGCTTGAGTGTAGGACAGGGCTACGAGCAGTTCTTC.

This clonotype was counted ten times or more. CDR3 bases: TGTGCTAGTGGTTTGAAAAGCCGGGACAGAGACAATGAGCAGTTCTTC. This gives the protein CASGLKSRDRDNEQFF. The chain combines TRBV12-5 with TRBJ2-1, with 7 bases aligning to TRBD1. Losses at the gene ends were 2 bases for V and 5 bases for J; bases not matched to a gene: 9. Germline lookup yields CDR1 LGHNT and CDR2 FRNRAP. CDR3 length equals 16 residues.

This clonotype was counted many times. The gene calls are TRBV9 and TRBJ2-2; D perhaps matches TRBD1 (5 bases). The CDR3 sequence is 19 residues long. V gave up 0 bases and J gave up 2 bases, with 20 bases separating them. The V gene's germline CDR1 is SGDLS and CDR2 YYNGEE. Here the CDR3 reads CASSVAYGRESLNTGELFF. The CDR3 region has the DNA TGTGCCAGCAGCGTAGCGTACGGCAGGGAAAGTTTAAACACCGGGGAGCTGTTTTTT.

This clonotype was seen many times. The V gene is TRBV19, the J gene TRBJ2-2; D is undetermined. V gave up 4 bases and J gave up 6 bases, with 15 bases separating them. The CDR3 length is 15 residues. The V gene's germline CDR1 is LNHDA and CDR2 SQIVND (reference sequence). CDR3 nucleotides: TGTGCCAGTAGTACCTCAGTGTATCGAGCCGGGGAGCTGTTTTTT. Translated: CASSTSVYRAGELFF.

With regard to this clonotype: A far larger clone differs by one base, so this is likely a read error. The chain recombines TRBV6-2 or TRBV6-3 with TRBJ2-7; D gene unclear. CDR1 and CDR2 (germline): MNHEY, SVGEGT. V was pared by 3 bases and J by 7 bases, with 19 bases between. This CDR3 has 15 residues. The CDR3 DNA is TGTGCCAGCAGTTATTCGGCGAGCTCCTACAATGAGCAGTACTTC. Translating it yields CASSYSASSYNEQYF.

For this clonotype: This could be a read error, since a much larger clone is one nucleotide away. This chain connects TRBV20-1 to TRBJ2-1, with D unresolved. The J call could be wrong; TRBJ2-7 is a better fit for the DNA end. There are 13 residues in the CDR3. Per germline, CDR1 DFQATT and CDR2 SNEGSKA (reference sequence). CDR3 DNA: TGCAGTGCTAGGAGGATAGGGACCTACGAGCAGTACTTC. Protein sequence: CSARRIGTYEQYF.